This T cell receptor (beta chain) was identified during a study of regulatory T cells in long-lasting Graves disease. The authors built TCR beta libraries using iRepertoire HTBI primers and Arm-PCR of CDR3 regions. Each CDR3 protein gets one entry after TCRdb re-called the multiplex PCR reads with MiXCR. This table holds about 530,000 distinct CDR3 sequences, around 16% found once. Time point specified: newly diagnosed GD, antithyroid drugs for less than 3 months. The authors made the TCR library using RNA they extracted from PBMCs. The data also belong to a second study, concerning T cells in Graves' hyperthyroidism and ophthalmopathy. This second report adds: Most thyroid clonotypes that were expanded above 0.001 also turned up in blood.

This sequence was found in a woman aged 35-65 years with Graves disease. Sequencing used peripheral blood mononuclear cells (PBMCs), obtained at new diagnosis, from a patient treated with antithyroid drugs.

The CDR3 region is CASSRPGATREKLFF. DNA of the CDR3: TGTGCCAGCAGCCGTCCCGGGGCTACTCGGGAAAAACTGTTTTTT. The chain has TRBV7-9 and TRBJ1-4; tentative D call: TRBD1 (5 bases). Germline loops: CDR1 SEHNR, CDR2 FQNEAQ (reference sequence). V shed 5 bases and J shed 8 bases, with 18 bases lying between them. This CDR3 comprises 15 residues.